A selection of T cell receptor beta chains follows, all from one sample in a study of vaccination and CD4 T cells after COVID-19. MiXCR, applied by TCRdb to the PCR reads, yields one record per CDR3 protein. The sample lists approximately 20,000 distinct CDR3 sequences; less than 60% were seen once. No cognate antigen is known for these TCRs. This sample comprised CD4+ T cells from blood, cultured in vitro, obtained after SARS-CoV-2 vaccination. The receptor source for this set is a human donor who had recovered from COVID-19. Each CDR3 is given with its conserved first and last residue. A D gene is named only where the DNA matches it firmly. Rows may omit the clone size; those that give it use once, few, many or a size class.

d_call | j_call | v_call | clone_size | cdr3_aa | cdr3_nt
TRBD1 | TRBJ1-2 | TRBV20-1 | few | CSASERQGGFYGYTF | TGCAGTGCTAGTGAGAGACAGGGGGGTTTCTATGGCTACACCTTC
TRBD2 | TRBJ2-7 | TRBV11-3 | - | CASAHRGGPRWHEQYF | TGTGCCAGCGCCCACCGGGGAGGGCCGAGGTGGCACGAGCAGTACTTC
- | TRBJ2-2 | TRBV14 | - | CASSQRGHGELFF | TGTGCCAGCAGCCAGAGGGGTCACGGGGAGCTGTTTTTT
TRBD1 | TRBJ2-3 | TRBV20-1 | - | CSATKGDRAQYF | TGCAGTGCTACGAAAGGGGACAGGGCACAGTATTTT
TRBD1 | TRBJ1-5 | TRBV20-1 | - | CSAPRGTDSNQPQHF | TGCAGTGCTCCCAGGGGGACTGATAGCAATCAGCCCCAGCATTTT
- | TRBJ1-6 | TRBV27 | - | CASSLQDSGNSPLHF | TGTGCCAGCAGTTTACAGGACAGTGGAAATTCACCCCTCCACTTT
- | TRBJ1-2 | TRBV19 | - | CASSARGQAGGYTF | TGTGCCAGTAGTGCCAGGGGCCAGGCCGGTGGCTACACCTTC
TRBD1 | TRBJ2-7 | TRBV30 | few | CAWGQGGEQYF | TGTGCCTGGGGACAGGGCGGAGAGCAGTACTTC
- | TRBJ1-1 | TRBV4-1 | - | CASSPTLLNLIMNTEAFF | TGCGCCAGCAGCCCTACATTACTTAACCTGATCATGAACACTGAAGCTTTCTTT
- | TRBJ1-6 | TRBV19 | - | CASREDLDSPLHF | TGTGCCAGTAGAGAGGACCTAGACTCACCCCTCCACTTT
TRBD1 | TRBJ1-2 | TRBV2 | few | CASSEEPILRQGAGYTF | TGTGCCAGCAGTGAAGAACCTATCCTGCGACAGGGGGCTGGCTACACCTTC
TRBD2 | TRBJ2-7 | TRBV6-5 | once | CASSYSGTSGRYEQYF | TGTGCCAGCAGTTACTCCGGGACTAGCGGGAGGTACGAGCAGTACTTC
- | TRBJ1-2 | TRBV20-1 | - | CSARDQLRDRNGYTF | TGCAGTGCTAGAGATCAGTTACGGGACCGGAATGGCTACACCTTC
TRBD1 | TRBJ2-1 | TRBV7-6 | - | CASSLTGGLGDEQFF | TGTGCCAGCAGCTTAACAGGGGGGCTGGGGGATGAGCAGTTCTTC
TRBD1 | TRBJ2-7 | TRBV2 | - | CASGGTGAYEQYF | TGTGCCAGCGGGGGAACAGGGGCCTACGAGCAGTACTTC
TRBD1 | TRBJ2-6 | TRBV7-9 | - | CASSSVVAGGAGANVLTF | TGTGCCAGCAGCTCCGTCGTGGCAGGGGGCGCCGGGGCCAACGTCCTGACTTTC
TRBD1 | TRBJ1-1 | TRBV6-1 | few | CASASDRGTEAFF | TGTGCCAGTGCCTCTGACAGGGGCACTGAAGCTTTCTTT
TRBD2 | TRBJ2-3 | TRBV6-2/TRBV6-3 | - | CASSYSRGETDTQYF | TGTGCCAGCAGTTACTCTCGGGGGGAGACAGATACGCAGTATTTT
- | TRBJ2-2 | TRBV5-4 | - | CASSSAAGNTGELFF | TGTGCCAGCAGCTCCGCCGCAGGGAACACCGGGGAGCTGTTTTTT
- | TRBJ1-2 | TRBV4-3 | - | CASRRNIQGIYGYTF | TGCGCCAGCAGACGGAACATTCAGGGAATCTATGGCTACACCTTC